This passage covers 27 T cell receptor beta chains from one sample sequenced in a study of immune evolution from preneoplasia to lung adenocarcinoma. Profiling relied on immunoSEQ multiplex PCR, and the TCRdb table lists in-frame clones only, not all of them. This sample has about 5,800 clones, with roughly 83% found just once. The source material was FFPE adjacent normal lung tissue. Receptors originate from a person aged 55-79 years with lung adenocarcinoma.

The chain is built from TRBV13 and TRBJ2-3; 8 bases are a match to TRBD2. The germline gives CDR1 PRHDT, CDR2 FYEKMQ (reference sequence). CDR3 length equals 15 residues. V lost 6 bases to trimming and J lost 1 base; unmatched junction nucleotides: 6. The CDR3 is CASRLLSGGTDTQYF. CDR3 DNA sequence: TGTGCCAGCAGATTACTTAGCGGGGGCACAGATACGCAGTATTTT.

This clone was picked up a small number of times. The CDR3 DNA follows: TGTGCCAGCCGCCGGGACAGGGGCTACGAGCAGTACTTC. Residues: CASRRDRGYEQYF. The gene calls are TRBV18 and TRBJ2-7; 10 bases align to TRBD1. CDR3 length: 13 residues. Germline V CDR1 and CDR2: KGHSH, LQKENI. After removal of 8 bases from V and 3 bases from J, the junction contained 4 bases not matched to a gene.

The J gene is TRBJ2-5, the V gene TRBV11-2; TRBD1 matches at 7 bases. The DNA end favors TRBJ2-7, so the J call may be wrong. CDR1 SGHAT and CDR2 FQNNGV come from the germline V gene. The CDR3 covers 15 residues. The CDR3 DNA reads as TGTGCCAGCAGCTTGGGCCCACCGACAGGGTACGAGCAGTACTTC. Protein product: CASSLGPPTGYEQYF.

The chain carries TRBV18 and TRBJ1-2; 7 nucleotides match TRBD1. CDR3 size: 13 residues. Trimming removed 3 bases from V and 6 bases from J; junction bases left unmatched: 4. Germline loops: CDR1 KGHSH, CDR2 LQKENI. The DNA for the CDR3 is TGTGCCAGCTCACCGCGAGACAGGGATGGCTACACCTTC. As protein: CASSPRDRDGYTF.

The chain has TRBV30 and TRBJ2-3; 8 positions match TRBD2. Per germline, CDR1 GTSNPN and CDR2 SVGIG (reference sequence). J gave up 4 bases and V 3 bases, and 6 bases lay outside the gene matches. The CDR3 contains 14 residues. CDR3 sequence: CAWRLSGGADTQYF. The CDR3 DNA reads TGTGCCTGGAGGTTAAGCGGGGGAGCAGATACGCAGTATTTT.

This chain joins TRBV19 and TRBJ2-5; D might be TRBD1 (5 bases). V dropped 6 bases and J dropped 3 bases, with 11 bases sitting between them. The CDR3 runs to 13 residues. Per germline, CDR1 LNHDA and CDR2 SQIVND (reference sequence). The CDR3 coding sequence is TGTGCCAGTAGGGGCAGGGCGGAAGAGACCCAGTACTTC. Translating gives CASRGRAEETQYF.

The V and J genes are TRBV20-1 and TRBJ2-7, with a weak D call TRBD1 (5 bases). Germline V gene sequence: CDR1 DFQATT, CDR2 SNEGSKA (reference sequence). The CDR3 is made up of 11 amino acids. The germline V and J ends were trimmed by 5 bases and 6 bases, with 11 bases remaining between them. CDR3 loop: CSASTTGEQYF. Here the CDR3 DNA reads TGCAGTGCTTCCACTACAGGCGAGCAGTACTTC.

The chain uses TRBV15 and TRBJ1-6; no reliable D call. This CDR3 region has 15 residues. Germline V gene data show CDR1 as LNHNV and CDR2 as YYDKDF (reference sequence). Trimming shortened V by 3 bases and J by 9 bases, and 15 bases separated the two germline ends. Written as DNA, the CDR3 is TGTGCCACCAGCAGTGCGCGAGAGGGTGGTTCACCCCTCCACTTT. As protein: CATSSAREGGSPLHF.

The chain is built from TRBV7-3 and TRBJ1-4; 10 nucleotides agree with TRBD1. V lost 6 bases to trimming and J lost 8 bases; unmatched junction nucleotides: 18. The CDR3 length is 18 residues. Per germline, CDR1 SGHTA and CDR2 FQGTGA. CDR3 nucleotide sequence: TGTGCCAGCAGATCCGGGACAGGGGACAGGAGGCTTGGGGAAAAACTGTTTTTT. Its protein product is CASRSGTGDRRLGEKLFF. Together with reference TRBV7-3 and TRBJ1-4, the CDR3 gives the full variable domain: GAGVSQTPSNKVTEKGKYVELRCDPISGHTALYWYRQSLGQGPEFLIYFQGTGAADDSGLPNDRFFAVRPEGSVSTLKIQRTERGDSAVYLCASRSGTGDRRLGEKLFFGSGTQLSVL.

The genes are TRBV28 and TRBJ2-1, with D unresolved. CDR1 is MDHEN and CDR2 is SYDVKM in the germline V gene. Trimming cost V 6 bases and J 1 base, with 19 bases left between them. The CDR3 length is 17 residues. CDR3 residues: CASSSPRIWASYNEQFF. CDR3 DNA sequence: TGTGCCAGCAGCTCTCCCCGGATTTGGGCGTCCTACAATGAGCAGTTCTTC.

This clone has more than one count but fewer than ten. The V and J genes are TRBV29-1 and TRBJ1-1, with D hard to call. This CDR3 is 11 amino acids long. Trimming took off 7 bases at V and 4 bases at J, with 10 bases between the two ends. Per the germline V gene, CDR1 is SQVTM and CDR2 is ANQGSEA. CDR3 region: CSGASGTEAFF. As DNA, the CDR3 is TGCAGCGGGGCCTCTGGCACTGAAGCTTTCTTT.

This clone has just one count. The V gene is TRBV13, the J gene TRBJ2-1, with a tentative D call TRBD1 (5 bases). CDR1 and CDR2 (germline): PRHDT, FYEKMQ (reference sequence). CDR3 length: 14 amino acids. Trimming took off 3 bases at V and 4 bases at J, with 10 bases between the two ends. CDR3 region: CASSFRGPYNEQFF. DNA for the CDR3: TGTGCCAGCAGCTTTAGGGGTCCATACAATGAGCAGTTCTTC.

This chain connects TRBV28 to TRBJ2-5; D is perhaps TRBD2 (6 bases). Germline CDR1 MDHEN, CDR2 SYDVKM. The CDR3 covers 15 residues. Trimming left V 6 bases short and J 5 bases short, with 19 bases between. This CDR3 reads CASSRRGSSQETQYF. The CDR3 coding sequence is TGTGCCAGCAGCCGTCGGGGGTCCTCTCAGGAGACCCAGTACTTC.

The V gene is TRBV7-9, the J gene TRBJ2-1; 8 nucleotides agree with TRBD2. The length of the CDR3 is 15 residues. Germline V gives CDR1 SEHNR, CDR2 FQNEAQ (reference sequence). Trimming at V came to 5 bases and at J to 8 bases, leaving 11 bases not matched to a gene. The CDR3 DNA follows: TGTGCCAGCAGCACAACCGGGACTAGTAACGATGAGCAGTTCTTC. Its translation: CASSTTGTSNDEQFF.

This clone appeared once. The sample holds other DNA sequences that translate to the same CDR3. The chain has TRBV29-1 and TRBJ2-2; the D gene is possibly TRBD1 (5 bases). V lost 4 bases, J lost 7 bases, and 16 bases lay in between. The CDR3 consists of 14 residues. Germline V gene lookup returns CDR1 SQVTM and CDR2 ANQGSEA. CDR3 DNA sequence: TGCAGCGTTGGGGGCGGAGCTCTCGGCGGGGAGCTGTTTTTT. It codes for CSVGGGALGGELFF.

This clone occurred once. The chain recombines TRBV9 with TRBJ2-3; 12 nucleotides align to TRBD2. This CDR3 has 16 residues. V trimming: 4 bases; J trimming: 3 bases; junction bases outside the gene matches: 6. Germline CDR1 SGDLS, CDR2 YYNGEE. In DNA form, the CDR3 reads TGTGCCAGCAGCCCGACGACTAGCGGGAGAACAGATACGCAGTATTTT. Translated, it gives CASSPTTSGRTDTQYF.

The chain is built from TRBV5-8 and TRBJ1-2; 7 bases map to TRBD1. After removal of 5 bases from V and 2 bases from J, the junction contained 6 bases not matched to a gene. The CDR3 extends over 14 amino acids. Germline assignment: CDR1 SGHTS and CDR2 YDEGEE. CDR3 amino acids: CASRGQVQNYGYTF. The CDR3 DNA follows: TGTGCCAGCAGAGGACAGGTCCAAAACTATGGCTACACCTTC.

The V gene is TRBV10-3, the J gene TRBJ2-3; maybe TRBD2 (5 bases). Trimming stripped 0 bases from V and 5 bases from J, with 6 bases between. CDR3 length equals 13 residues. Germline CDR1 is ENHRY and CDR2 is SYGVKD. The CDR3 protein is CAISESEGDTQYF. The CDR3 DNA sequence: TGTGCCATCAGTGAGTCAGAGGGAGATACGCAGTATTTT.

The V and J genes are TRBV11-2 and TRBJ1-6; D call uncertain. Germline loops: CDR1 SGHAT, CDR2 FQNNGV. Trimming left V 5 bases short and J 7 bases short, with 15 bases between. The CDR3 covers 15 residues. The CDR3 sequence is CASSMGGLGNSPLHF. CDR3 bases: TGTGCCAGCAGCATGGGAGGGTTAGGGAATTCACCCCTCCACTTT.

The chain uses TRBV29-1 and TRBJ1-3; D is possibly TRBD1 (6 bases). Germline CDR1 reads SQVTM; CDR2 reads ANQGSEA. V lost 6 bases, J lost 0 bases, and 12 bases lay in between. This CDR3 has 14 amino acids. CDR3 nucleotides: TGCAGCGTCGGACAGAAATCCTCTGGAAACACCATATATTTT. Amino acids: CSVGQKSSGNTIYF.

This clone has only a few counts. This chain links TRBV7-9 with TRBJ1-1; 10 nucleotides match TRBD1. This CDR3 has 18 residues. Germline V lookup: CDR1 SEHNR, CDR2 FQNEAQ (reference sequence). V shed 5 bases, J shed 1 base, and the junction held 13 bases outside the gene matches. The CDR3: CASSGARDRGGGNTEAFF. The CDR3 DNA reads as TGTGCCAGCAGCGGGGCCCGGGACAGGGGAGGCGGGAACACTGAAGCTTTCTTT.

The chain has TRBV28 and TRBJ2-5, with a weak D call TRBD1 (6 bases). Germline V lookup: CDR1 MDHEN, CDR2 SYDVKM. The CDR3 is made up of 15 amino acids. V was cut by 2 bases and J by 5 bases, with 15 bases left in between. CDR3 sequence reads: CASSLIGGSSETQYF. CDR3 in DNA: TGTGCCAGCAGTTTAATAGGGGGTAGCAGTGAGACCCAGTACTTC. Based on the CDR3 plus reference TRBV28 and TRBJ2-5, the full variable domain is DVKVTQSSRYLVKRTGEKVFLECVQDMDHENMFWYRQDPGLGLRLIYFSYDVKMKEKGDIPEGYSVSREKKERFSLILESASTNQTSMYLCASSLIGGSSETQYFGPGTRLLVL.

As for this clone: Other DNA sequences in the sample encode the same CDR3. CDR3 amino acids: CASSLTGRGTGELFF. The CDR3 nucleotides read TGTGCCAGCAGCTTGACGGGGAGAGGCACCGGGGAGCTGTTTTTT. J is TRBJ2-2 and V is TRBV5-8, with a tentative D call TRBD2 (5 bases). Between the trimmed V and J ends, which lost 1 base and 4 bases, there was a span of 11 bases. CDR1 is SGHTS, CDR2 YDEGEE, per germline. This CDR3 is 15 amino acids long. Looking up the rest from reference TRBV5-8 and TRBJ2-2 gives the full variable domain: EAGVTQSPTHLIKTRGQQATLRCSPISGHTSVYWYQQALGLGLQFLLWYDEGEERNRGNFPPRFSGRQFPNYSSELNVNALELEDSALYLCASSLTGRGTGELFFGEGSRLTVL.

The genes are TRBV11-2 and TRBJ2-7; a weak D match, TRBD2 (6 bases). V was trimmed by 2 bases and J by 7 bases, leaving 18 bases between them. Germline lookup yields CDR1 SGHAT and CDR2 FQNNGV. This CDR3 has 15 amino acids. DNA of the CDR3: TGTGCCAGCAGCTTACTCCCTAGCGCGCTTCGTGAGCAGTACTTC. Translation: CASSLLPSALREQYF.

Remarks on this clone: The same CDR3 arises from other DNA sequences in this sample as well. This chain uses TRBV18 with TRBJ1-1; possibly TRBD1 for D (5 bases). In germline, CDR1 is KGHSH, CDR2 LQKENI. This CDR3 contains 16 residues. The V and J ends lost 1 base and 1 base respectively, with 13 bases between them. Here the CDR3 DNA reads TGTGCCAGCTCACCACGCCGCGCACAGGCGAACACTGAAGCTTTCTTT. It translates to CASSPRRAQANTEAFF.

The chain couples TRBV7-9 to TRBJ2-3; TRBD2 agrees at 9 bases. Germline assignment: CDR1 SEHNR and CDR2 FQNEAQ (reference sequence). J was trimmed by 2 bases and V by 5 bases; bases with no gene match: 5. CDR3 length: 15 residues. This chain's CDR3 is CASSPAGGPTDTQYF. CDR3 nucleotide sequence: TGTGCCAGCAGCCCGGCGGGGGGGCCCACAGATACGCAGTATTTT. The whole variable domain, remainder taken from reference TRBV7-9 and TRBJ2-3, is DTGVSQNPRHKITKRGQNVTFRCDPISEHNRLYWYRQTLGQGPEFLTYFQNEAQLEKSRLLSDRFSAERPKGSFSTLEIQRTEQGDSAMYLCASSPAGGPTDTQYFGPGTRLTVL.

The chain recombines TRBV6-4 with TRBJ2-2, with D uncertain. The V and J ends lost 0 bases and 4 bases respectively, with 9 bases between them. The CDR3 is 15 amino acids. Germline assignment: CDR1 MRHNA and CDR2 SNTAGT. The chain's CDR3 is CASSDSGGFTGELFF. The CDR3 DNA reads TGTGCCAGCAGTGACTCGGGTGGGTTCACCGGGGAGCTGTTTTTT.